The 26 T cell receptor beta chains presented below share a single source sample, sequenced in a study of molecular identifiers for immune sequencing clone quantification. TCRdb re-analysed the PCR reads in MiXCR, keeping a single row per CDR3 protein. Found here are about 65,000 distinct CDR3 sequences, around 18% of them singletons; the top ten hold roughly 1.4%. The material sequenced was naive CD8+ T cells from blood, with Jurkat cell RNA spiked in. The subset was: FACS-sorted CD8+CD4-CCR7+CD45RA+ naive T cells. The receptor set was obtained from a human donor in good health. Some libraries in this study had Jurkat cell RNA spiked in.

This clonotype was seen ten or more times. The rearrangement uses TRBV5-6 and TRBJ1-1; 10 bases align to TRBD1. Germline trimming cut 3 bases from V and 10 bases from J; bases unmatched to any gene: 6. Germline V lookup: CDR1 SGHDT, CDR2 YYEEEE. The CDR3 sequence is 13 residues long. The CDR3 sequence is CASSSGTGEAAFF. DNA for the CDR3: TGTGCCAGCAGCTCTGGGACAGGGGAGGCAGCTTTCTTT.

The chain uses TRBV7-7 and TRBJ2-1; 12 nucleotides align to TRBD2. Germline CDR1 reads SSHAT; CDR2 reads FNYEAQ (reference sequence). The trim removed 2 bases at V and 8 bases at J, leaving 4 bases unmatched. The CDR3 sequence is 15 residues long. For the CDR3, the DNA is TGTGCCAGCAGCTTACTAGCGGGAGGGGCCGATGAGCAGTTCTTC. Translated: CASSLLAGGADEQFF.

A few counts support this clonotype. At one end, the junction sequence differs from germline, possibly due to a read error. The CDR3 bases are TGTGCCAGCAGCTTAGTTCCACAGGGGGCGAAGGACTTC. It specifies CASSLVPQGAKDF. The gene calls are TRBV7-6 and TRBJ2-4; 9 bases line up with TRBD1. CDR1 and CDR2 (germline): SGHVS, FNYEAQ. This CDR3 has 13 amino acids.

This clonotype showed up just a few times. This chain connects TRBV4-1 to TRBJ2-7, with 7 bases identical to TRBD2. The V gene end was trimmed by 2 bases and the J gene end by 6 bases; junction bases not matched to a gene: 4. The CDR3 is 13 amino acids. The V gene's germline CDR1 is MGHRA and CDR2 YSYEKL. As DNA, the CDR3 is TGCGCCAGCAGCCAACAACTAGCGCGCGAGCAGTACTTC. Protein sequence: CASSQQLAREQYF.

This clonotype showed up many times. The chain is built from TRBV28 and TRBJ2-1, with a possible D match to TRBD2 (6 bases). V was clipped by 4 bases and J by 0 bases, with 16 bases between them. The CDR3 contains 17 residues. CDR1 is MDHEN, CDR2 SYDVKM, per germline. CDR3 sequence reads: CASSSVAAMSSYNEQFF. CDR3 coding DNA: TGTGCCAGCAGTTCAGTAGCGGCCATGAGCTCCTACAATGAGCAGTTCTTC.

This clonotype was seen at least ten times. This chain's CDR3 is CASSTSHRGGGELFF. The DNA for the CDR3 is TGTGCCAGTAGTACCAGCCACAGGGGCGGCGGGGAGCTGTTTTTT. The rearrangement uses TRBV19 and TRBJ2-2; TRBD1 matches at 7 bases. The trim removed 4 bases at V and 7 bases at J, leaving 9 bases unmatched. This CDR3 has 15 amino acids. CDR1 and CDR2 (germline): LNHDA, SQIVND (reference sequence).

This clonotype came up many times. The chain links TRBV10-3 to TRBJ2-7, with TRBD1 identical over 7 bases. Trimming at V came to 8 bases and at J to 0 bases, leaving 4 bases not matched to a gene. Germline assignment: CDR1 ENHRY and CDR2 SYGVKD. This CDR3 comprises 13 residues. Here the CDR3 DNA reads TGTGCCATCGGTGGGGACAGCTCCTACGAGCAGTACTTC. This translates into CAIGGDSSYEQYF.

In its sample, this clonotype was seen many times. V gene TRBV6-1 combines with J gene TRBJ1-1; D gene uncertain. V was cut by 4 bases and J by 5 bases, with 29 bases left in between. The germline CDR1 and CDR2 sequences are MNHNS and SASEGT. This CDR3 has 19 residues. The CDR3 nucleotides are TGTGCCAGCAGTGCCGACCCCTGGTGGGAAGATGAGTGGAATACTGAAGCTTTCTTT. Its translation is CASSADPWWEDEWNTEAFF.

This clonotype was detected many times. The rearrangement joins TRBV7-9 to TRBJ2-3; D call uncertain. This CDR3 is built from 12 residues. Germline loops: CDR1 SEHNR, CDR2 FQNEAQ (reference sequence). The V and J ends lost 3 bases and 3 bases respectively, with 4 bases between them. CDR3 region: CASSFLTDTQYF. The CDR3 bases are TGTGCCAGCAGCTTCTTAACAGATACGCAGTATTTT.

This clonotype was counted once. Germline is not matched at one junction end, which may reflect a read error. This chain links TRBV6-1 with TRBJ2-2, with a weak D call TRBD1 (6 bases). Germline V gives CDR1 MNHNS, CDR2 SASEGT. The CDR3 extends over 16 amino acids. The CDR3 DNA sequence: TGTGCCAGCAGTGATCTAGGACAGATGAACACCGGGGAGCTGGTTTTT. Translated, it gives CASSDLGQMNTGELVF.

Turning to this clonotype: A much larger clonotype is one base distant, so this may be a read error. V usage is TRBV27 and J usage is TRBJ1-6; 7 bases are shared with TRBD1. V lost 7 bases and J lost 11; bases outside the gene matches: 14. The germline CDR1 and CDR2 sequences are MNHEY and SMNVEV (reference sequence). CDR3 length: 15 amino acids. CDR3 nucleotide sequence: TGTGCCAGCACCCCCTTCGGGACAGTAGAAGCACCCCTCCACTTT. It is translated as CASTPFGTVEAPLHF.

With regard to this clonotype: Just one base apart from a much larger clone, this may be a read error. The V and J genes are TRBV6-5 and TRBJ1-4; TRBD1 agrees at 7 bases. This CDR3 region has 14 residues. The germline gives CDR1 MNHEY, CDR2 SVGAGI. CDR3 in amino acids: CASREQGGGEKPFF. The CDR3 region has the DNA TGTGCCAGCAGGGAGCAGGGGGGCGGTGAAAAACCGTTTTTT.

This clonotype has at least ten counts. This chain joins TRBV28 and TRBJ1-6; maybe TRBD1 (5 bases). The CDR3 has 16 amino acids. V was cut by 4 bases and J by 0 bases, with 10 bases left in between. The germline gives CDR1 MDHEN, CDR2 SYDVKM. CDR3 nucleotides: TGTGCCAGCAGTTCACCCGGGGGCTCCTATAATTCACCCCTCCACTTT. Residues: CASSSPGGSYNSPLHF.

The sample holds many counts of this clonotype. V gene TRBV27 combines with J gene TRBJ2-5, with 7 positions matching TRBD1. Germline trimming cut 5 bases from V and 2 bases from J; bases unmatched to any gene: 14. The CDR3 is 17 residues long. The V gene's germline CDR1 is MNHEY and CDR2 SMNVEV (reference sequence). CDR3 loop: CASSPVPGQLTQETQYF. The CDR3 DNA reads TGTGCCAGCAGTCCCGTGCCGGGACAGCTAACGCAAGAGACCCAGTACTTC.

This clonotype was counted ten times or more. CDR3 in amino acids: CASSRALSGEKLFF. The CDR3, as DNA: TGTGCCAGCAGCCGGGCTTTGTCTGGGGAAAAACTGTTTTTT. The chain has TRBV7-9 and TRBJ1-4; no reliable D call. V lost 5 bases, J lost 8 bases, and 15 bases lay in between. In germline, CDR1 is SEHNR, CDR2 FQNEAQ (reference sequence). This CDR3 has 14 residues.

In regard to this clonotype: Being one base from a much bigger clone, this may be a read error. This chain links TRBV13 with TRBJ1-2; TRBD1 might be the D (5 bases). The germline V gene has CDR1 PRHDT and CDR2 FYEKMQ (reference sequence). The CDR3 spans 14 residues. The CDR3: CASREAYLVRGFTF. The CDR3 bases are TGTGCCAGCAGGGAGGCCTATCTAGTCCGGGGCTTCACCTTC.

This clonotype was picked up many times. The V call is TRBV5-1, the J call TRBJ2-3; 7 nucleotides match TRBD2. The CDR3 sequence is 16 residues long. Germline assignment: CDR1 SGHRS and CDR2 YFSETQ. J gave up 1 base and V 5 bases, and 10 bases lay outside the gene matches. The CDR3 loop reads CASSSRIAGRTDTQYF. CDR3 bases: TGCGCCAGCAGTTCCCGAATAGCGGGTCGCACAGATACGCAGTATTTT.

At least ten counts were recorded for this clonotype. The chain combines TRBV20-1 with TRBJ2-3; TRBD1 aligns across 7 bases. This CDR3 spans 15 amino acids. CDR1 is DFQATT, CDR2 SNEGSKA, per germline (reference sequence). The junction had 5 bases not matched to a gene; V was cut back by 0 bases and J by 2 bases. DNA of the CDR3: TGCAGTGCTAGAGATTGGGACAGACTCACAGATACGCAGTATTTT. It translates to CSARDWDRLTDTQYF.

The chain uses TRBV20-1 and TRBJ2-1; 9 nucleotides align to TRBD2. The CDR3 is 17 residues long. The junction had 8 bases not matched to a gene; V was cut back by 0 bases and J by 2 bases. The germline V gene has CDR1 DFQATT and CDR2 SNEGSKA (reference sequence). Here the CDR3 DNA reads TGCAGTGCTAGAGAGCGGGAGGGGATAGGGCCCTACAATGAGCAGTTCTTC. Translated: CSAREREGIGPYNEQFF.

This clonotype turned up a few times. The chain links TRBV19 to TRBJ1-2; D remains ambiguous. The CDR3 runs 10 residues. The V gene lost 8 bases and the J gene lost 8 bases, with 9 bases spanning the gap. CDR1 and CDR2 (germline): LNHDA, SQIVND (reference sequence). The CDR3 region has the DNA TGTGCCAGTGGGCCAAACGGCTACACCTTC. It is translated as CASGPNGYTF. The whole variable domain, remainder taken from reference TRBV19 and TRBJ1-2, is DGGITQSPKYLFRKEGQNVTLSCEQNLNHDAMYWYRQDPGQGLRLIYYSQIVNDFQKGDIAEGYSVSREKKESFPLTVTSAQKNPTAFYLCASGPNGYTFGSGTRLTVV.

This clonotype has ten or more counts. The CDR3 loop is CASSLGRTYEQYF. The CDR3 DNA reads as TGCGCCAGCAGTCTAGGTCGGACCTACGAGCAGTACTTC. The chain joins TRBV23-1 to TRBJ2-7; D unclear. TRBV23-1 is flagged as an ORF with uncertain function. Trimming shortened V by 4 bases and J by 2 bases, and 9 bases separated the two germline ends. The CDR3 loop spans 13 amino acids.

At least ten counts were recorded for this clonotype. The rearrangement uses TRBV10-3 and TRBJ1-5; the D gene is possibly TRBD1 (6 bases). V was pared by 7 bases and J by 5 bases, with 15 bases between. CDR1 ENHRY and CDR2 SYGVKD come from the germline V gene. This CDR3 contains 14 residues. CDR3 DNA sequence: TGTGCCATCACCTCCCGGGACACAGATCAGCCCCAGCATTTT. Protein: CAITSRDTDQPQHF.

In its sample, this clonotype was seen many times. J is TRBJ1-5 and V is TRBV27; D not certain. The germline V gene has CDR1 MNHEY and CDR2 SMNVEV (reference sequence). The germline V and J ends were trimmed by 3 bases and 0 bases, with 9 bases remaining between them. The CDR3 has 15 amino acids. CDR3 bases: TGTGCCAGCAGTTTGAGCAGTAATAGCAATCAGCCCCAGCATTTT. Translating gives CASSLSSNSNQPQHF.

This clonotype has a count of ten or more. The V call is TRBV5-6, the J call TRBJ1-1, with D unresolved. With 0 bases removed from V and 0 bases from J, the gap between germline ends came to 12 bases. The CDR3 extends over 16 amino acids. Germline V gene lookup returns CDR1 SGHDT and CDR2 YYEEEE. This chain's CDR3 is CASSLVREGLNTEAFF. CDR3 DNA sequence: TGTGCCAGCAGCTTGGTGAGGGAAGGTTTGAACACTGAAGCTTTCTTT.

This clonotype was seen at least ten times. This chain links TRBV4-1 with TRBJ2-2, with D perhaps matching TRBD2 (5 bases). Germline V gene sequence: CDR1 MGHRA, CDR2 YSYEKL. Trimming shortened V by 3 bases and J by 5 bases, and 13 bases separated the two germline ends. CDR3 length: 15 residues. The CDR3 sequence: CASSQRVGQTGELFF. Here the CDR3 DNA reads TGCGCCAGCAGCCAGCGGGTGGGCCAGACCGGGGAGCTGTTTTTT.

This clonotype was seen a handful of times. A read error may explain this, as a much larger clone is one base away. This sequence joins TRBV6-2 or TRBV6-3 and TRBJ2-7; no definite D call. Germline V CDR1 and CDR2: MNHEY, SVGEGT. The CDR3 runs to 14 residues. The CDR3 DNA sequence: TGTGCCGGCAGCCAAAGTCCGGACTCCTACGAGCAGTACTTC. This gives the protein CAGSQSPDSYEQYF.